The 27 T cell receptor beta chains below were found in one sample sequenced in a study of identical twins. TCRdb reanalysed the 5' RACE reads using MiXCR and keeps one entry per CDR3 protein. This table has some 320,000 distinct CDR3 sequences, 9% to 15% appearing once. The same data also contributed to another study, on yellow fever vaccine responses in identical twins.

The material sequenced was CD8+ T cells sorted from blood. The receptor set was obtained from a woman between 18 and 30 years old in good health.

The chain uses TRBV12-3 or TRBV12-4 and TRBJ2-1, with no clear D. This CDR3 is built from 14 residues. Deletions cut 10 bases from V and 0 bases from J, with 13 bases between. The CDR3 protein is CATVQASSYNEQFF. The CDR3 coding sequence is TGTGCCACCGTGCAGGCGAGCTCCTACAATGAGCAGTTCTTC.

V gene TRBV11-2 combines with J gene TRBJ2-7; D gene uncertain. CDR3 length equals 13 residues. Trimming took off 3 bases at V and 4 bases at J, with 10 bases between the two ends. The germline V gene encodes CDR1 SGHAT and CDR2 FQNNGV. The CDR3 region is CASSLSLLYEQYV. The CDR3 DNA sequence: TGTGCCAGCAGCTTGTCGCTCCTTTACGAGCAGTACGTC.

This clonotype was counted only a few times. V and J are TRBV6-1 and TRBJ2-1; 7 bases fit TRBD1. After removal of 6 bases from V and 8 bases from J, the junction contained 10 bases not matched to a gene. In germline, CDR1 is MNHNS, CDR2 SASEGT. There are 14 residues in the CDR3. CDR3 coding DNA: TGTGCCAGCAGACTCACACAGGGGTTGGATGAGCAGTTCTTC. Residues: CASRLTQGLDEQFF.

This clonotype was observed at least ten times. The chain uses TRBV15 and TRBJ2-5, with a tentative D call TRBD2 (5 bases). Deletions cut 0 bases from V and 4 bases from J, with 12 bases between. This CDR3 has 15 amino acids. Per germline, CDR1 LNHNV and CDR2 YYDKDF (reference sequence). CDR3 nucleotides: TGTGCCACCAGCAGAGATCATCTAGAGGGAGAGACCCAGTACTTC. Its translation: CATSRDHLEGETQYF.

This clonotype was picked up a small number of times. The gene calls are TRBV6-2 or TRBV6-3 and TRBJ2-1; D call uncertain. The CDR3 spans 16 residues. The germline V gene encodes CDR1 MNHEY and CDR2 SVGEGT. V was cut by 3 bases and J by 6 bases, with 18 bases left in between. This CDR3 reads CASSYLIGNRGNEQFF. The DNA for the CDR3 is TGTGCCAGCAGTTATCTTATAGGGAATCGAGGCAATGAGCAGTTCTTC.

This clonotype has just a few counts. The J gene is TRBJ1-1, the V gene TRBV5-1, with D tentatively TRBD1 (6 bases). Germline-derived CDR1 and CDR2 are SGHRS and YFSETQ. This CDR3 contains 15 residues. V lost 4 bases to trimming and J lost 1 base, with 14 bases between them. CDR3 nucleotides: TGCGCCAGCAGCCAACAACAGGGCCCGAACACTGAAGCTTTCTTT. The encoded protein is CASSQQQGPNTEAFF. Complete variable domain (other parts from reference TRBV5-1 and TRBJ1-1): KAGVTQTPRYLIKTRGQQVTLSCSPISGHRSVSWYQQTPGQGLQFLFEYFSETQRNKGNFPGRFSGRQFSNSRSEMNVSTLELGDSALYLCASSQQQGPNTEAFFGQGTRLTVV.

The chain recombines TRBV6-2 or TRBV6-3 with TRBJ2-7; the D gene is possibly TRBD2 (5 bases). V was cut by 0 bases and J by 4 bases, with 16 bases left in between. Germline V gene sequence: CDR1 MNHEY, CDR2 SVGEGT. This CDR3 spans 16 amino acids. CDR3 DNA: TGTGCCAGCAGTTACTCGCCGGGGTACGGCTCTTACGAGCAGTACGTC. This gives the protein CASSYSPGYGSYEQYV.

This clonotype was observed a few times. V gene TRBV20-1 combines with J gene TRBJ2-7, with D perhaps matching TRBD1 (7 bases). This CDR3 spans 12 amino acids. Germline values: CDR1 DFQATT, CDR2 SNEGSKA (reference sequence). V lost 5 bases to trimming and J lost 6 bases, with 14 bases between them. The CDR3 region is CSARQGGGEQYF. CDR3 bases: TGCAGTGCTCGACAGGGAGGTGGCGAGCAGTACTTC.

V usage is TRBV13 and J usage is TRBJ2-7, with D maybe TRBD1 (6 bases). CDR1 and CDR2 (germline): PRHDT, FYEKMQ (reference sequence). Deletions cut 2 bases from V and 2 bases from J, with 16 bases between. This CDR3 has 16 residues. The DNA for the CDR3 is TGTGCCAGCAGCTTAAGTTTGACGGACAGAGCCTACGAGCAGTACGTC. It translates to CASSLSLTDRAYEQYV.

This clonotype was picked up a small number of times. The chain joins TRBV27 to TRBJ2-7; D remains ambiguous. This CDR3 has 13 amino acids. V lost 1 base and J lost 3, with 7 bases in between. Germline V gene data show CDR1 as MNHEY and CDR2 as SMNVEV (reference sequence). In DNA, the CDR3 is TGTGCCAGCAGTTTATTTTCTGGCTACGAGCAGTACTTC. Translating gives CASSLFSGYEQYF.

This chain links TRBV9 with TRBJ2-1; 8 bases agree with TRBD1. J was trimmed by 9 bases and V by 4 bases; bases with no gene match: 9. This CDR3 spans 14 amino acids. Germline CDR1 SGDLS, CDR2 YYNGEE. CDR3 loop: CASSMDRVWGEQFF. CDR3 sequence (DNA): TGTGCCAGCAGCATGGACAGGGTATGGGGTGAGCAGTTCTTC.

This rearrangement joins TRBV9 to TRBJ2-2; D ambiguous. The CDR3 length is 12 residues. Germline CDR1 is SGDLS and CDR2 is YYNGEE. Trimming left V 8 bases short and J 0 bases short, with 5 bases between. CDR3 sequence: CASNANTGELFF. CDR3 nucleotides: TGTGCCAGTAACGCGAACACCGGGGAGCTGTTTTTT. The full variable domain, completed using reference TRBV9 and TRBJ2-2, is DSGVTQTPKHLITATGQRVTLRCSPRSGDLSVYWYQQSLDQGLQFLIQYYNGEERAKGNILERFSAQQFPDLHSELNLSSLELGDSALYFCASNANTGELFFGEGSRLTVL.

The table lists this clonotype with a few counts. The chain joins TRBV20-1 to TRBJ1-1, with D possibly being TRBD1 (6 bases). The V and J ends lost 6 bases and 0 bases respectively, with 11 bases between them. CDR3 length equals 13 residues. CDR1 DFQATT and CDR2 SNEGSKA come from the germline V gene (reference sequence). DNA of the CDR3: TGCAGTGCAACCACAGGGATGAACACTGAAGCTTTCTTT. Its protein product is CSATTGMNTEAFF.

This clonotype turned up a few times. The CDR3 DNA follows: TGTGCCAGCAGGTCACTAGCGGGAGGTGGAACCGGGGAGCTGTTTTTT. Residues: CASRSLAGGGTGELFF. The J gene is TRBJ2-2, the V gene TRBV12-3 or TRBV12-4, with 12 bases that match TRBD2. The J segment lost 5 bases and the V segment lost 6 bases, leaving 7 bases of the junction unmatched. The CDR3 is 16 amino acids.

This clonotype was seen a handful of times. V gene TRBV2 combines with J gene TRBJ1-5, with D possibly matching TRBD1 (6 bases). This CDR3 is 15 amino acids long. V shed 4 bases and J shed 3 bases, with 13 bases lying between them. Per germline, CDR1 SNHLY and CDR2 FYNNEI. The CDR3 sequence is CASSALGQINQPQHF. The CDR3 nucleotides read TGTGCCAGCAGTGCTTTGGGACAAATCAATCAGCCCCAGCATTTT.

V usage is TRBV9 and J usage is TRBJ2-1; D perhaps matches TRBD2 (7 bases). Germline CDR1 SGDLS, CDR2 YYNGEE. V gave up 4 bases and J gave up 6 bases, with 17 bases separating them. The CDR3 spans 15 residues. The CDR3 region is CASSHRGRESNEQFF. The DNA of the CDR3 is TGTGCCAGCAGCCACCGGGGGCGGGAGAGCAATGAGCAGTTCTTC.

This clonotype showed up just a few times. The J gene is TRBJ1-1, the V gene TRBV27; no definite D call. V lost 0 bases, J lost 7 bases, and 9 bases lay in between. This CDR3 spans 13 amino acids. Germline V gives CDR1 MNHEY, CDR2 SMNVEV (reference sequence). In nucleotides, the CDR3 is TGTGCCAGCAGTTTATCGAGAGACTATGAAGCTTTCTTT. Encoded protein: CASSLSRDYEAFF.

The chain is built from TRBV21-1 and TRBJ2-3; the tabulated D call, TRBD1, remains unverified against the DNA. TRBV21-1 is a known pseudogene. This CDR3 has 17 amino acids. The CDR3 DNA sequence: TGTGCCAGCAGCAAAGTTGGTAGGGGGCAGCAGACAGATACGCAGTATTTT. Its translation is CASSKVGRGQQTDTQYF.

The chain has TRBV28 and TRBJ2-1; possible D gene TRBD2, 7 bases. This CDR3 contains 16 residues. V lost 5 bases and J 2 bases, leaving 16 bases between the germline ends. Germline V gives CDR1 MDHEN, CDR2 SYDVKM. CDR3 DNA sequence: TGTGCCAGCAGTCCCAAGGGGGGGGGTCCCTACAATGAGCAGTTCTTC. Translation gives CASSPKGGGPYNEQFF.

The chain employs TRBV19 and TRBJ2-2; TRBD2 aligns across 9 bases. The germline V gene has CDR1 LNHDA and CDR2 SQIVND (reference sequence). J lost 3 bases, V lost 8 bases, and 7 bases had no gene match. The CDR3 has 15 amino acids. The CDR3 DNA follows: TGTGCCAGTTCCGGACTAGCGACGGACACCGGGGAGCTGTTTTTT. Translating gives CASSGLATDTGELFF.

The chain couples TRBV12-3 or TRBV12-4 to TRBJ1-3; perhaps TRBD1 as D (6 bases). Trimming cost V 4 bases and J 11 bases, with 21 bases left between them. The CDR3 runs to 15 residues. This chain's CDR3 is CASSSHRVGVQSIYF. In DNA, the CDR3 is TGTGCCAGCAGTTCTCACAGGGTAGGGGTTCAGTCCATATATTTT.

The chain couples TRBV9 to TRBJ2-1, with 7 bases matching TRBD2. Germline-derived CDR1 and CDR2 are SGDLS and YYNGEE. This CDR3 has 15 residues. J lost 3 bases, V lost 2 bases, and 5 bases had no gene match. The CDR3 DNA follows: TGTGCCAGCAGCGTCGGGGGGAACCTCTACAATGAGCAGTTCTTC. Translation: CASSVGGNLYNEQFF. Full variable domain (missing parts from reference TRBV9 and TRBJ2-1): DSGVTQTPKHLITATGQRVTLRCSPRSGDLSVYWYQQSLDQGLQFLIQYYNGEERAKGNILERFSAQQFPDLHSELNLSSLELGDSALYFCASSVGGNLYNEQFFGPGTRLTVL.

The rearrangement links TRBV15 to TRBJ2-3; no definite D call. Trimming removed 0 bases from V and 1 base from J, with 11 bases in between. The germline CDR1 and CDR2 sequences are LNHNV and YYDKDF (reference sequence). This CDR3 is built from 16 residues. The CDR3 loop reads CATSRDLDGRTDTQYF. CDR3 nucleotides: TGTGCCACCAGCAGAGATTTAGACGGACGCACAGATACGCAGTATTTT.

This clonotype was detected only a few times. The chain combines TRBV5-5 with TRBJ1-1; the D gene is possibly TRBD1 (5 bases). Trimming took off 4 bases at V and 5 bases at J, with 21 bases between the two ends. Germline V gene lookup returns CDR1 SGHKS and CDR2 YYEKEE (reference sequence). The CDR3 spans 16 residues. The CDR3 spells CASSTPRSGEGTEAFF. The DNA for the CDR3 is TGTGCCAGCAGCACTCCCCGTTCGGGGGAAGGGACTGAAGCTTTCTTT.

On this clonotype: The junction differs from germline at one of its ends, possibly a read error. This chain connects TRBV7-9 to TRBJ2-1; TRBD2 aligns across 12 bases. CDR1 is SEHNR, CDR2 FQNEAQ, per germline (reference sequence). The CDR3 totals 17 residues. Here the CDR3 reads CASSARTSGGTYNEQFF. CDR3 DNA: TGTGCCAGCAGCGCCCGAACTAGCGGGGGGACCTACAATGAGCAGTTCTTT.

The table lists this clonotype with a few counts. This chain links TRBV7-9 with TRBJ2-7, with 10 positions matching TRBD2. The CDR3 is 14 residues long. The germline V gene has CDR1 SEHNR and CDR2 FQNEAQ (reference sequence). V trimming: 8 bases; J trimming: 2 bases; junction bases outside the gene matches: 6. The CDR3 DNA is TGTGCCAGCGGCCTAGCGGGAGAGGCCTACGAGCAGTACTTC. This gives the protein CASGLAGEAYEQYF.

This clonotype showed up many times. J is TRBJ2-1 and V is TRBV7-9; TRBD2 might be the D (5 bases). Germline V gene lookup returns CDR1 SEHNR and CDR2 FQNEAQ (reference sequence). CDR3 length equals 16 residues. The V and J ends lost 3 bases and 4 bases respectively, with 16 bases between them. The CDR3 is CASSFVEELPYNEQFF. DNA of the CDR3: TGTGCCAGCAGCTTCGTGGAGGAGCTACCTTACAATGAGCAGTTCTTC.